This T cell receptor beta chain was recorded in a study of PD-1 blockade in classical Hodgkin lymphoma. The wider study: Patients were treated with nivolumab at 3 mg/kg, and this was given intravenously every 2 weeks.

Repertoires were generated with immunoSEQ multiplex PCR, while TCRdb's copy carries only in-frame clones and drops some. The data contain some 52,000 clones, around nine tenths of them singletons. Time point here: cycle 4 day 1 (C4D1), after 6 weeks of nivolumab. Brentuximab vedotin exposure varied among the patients, all of whom had relapsed after autologous stem cell transplantation. Whole-study findings and limits: Those patients who began receiving nivolumab less than 1 year after ASCT had lower diversity, and they were excluded. Diminished baseline TCR diversity has been reported in newly diagnosed patients relative to healthy donors.

Germline V gene sequence: CDR1 SQVTM, CDR2 ANQGSEA. The CDR3 loop spans 15 amino acids. V was pared by 5 bases and J by 3 bases, with 18 bases between. About this clone: The antigen remains unidentified.

This chain uses TRBV29-1 with TRBJ2-3, with D perhaps TRBD2 (7 bases). This TCR came from a human donor with classical Hodgkin lymphoma. Source: peripheral blood mononuclear cells (PBMCs), taken before the fourth cycle of nivolumab. The CDR3 bases are TGCAGCGTTAGGGGGGGGCATGAAGCTACAGATACGCAGTATTTT. As protein: CSVRGGHEATDTQYF.